The 10 T cell receptor beta chains reported below all come from one sample, sequenced in a study of T cells in Graves' hyperthyroidism and ophthalmopathy. RNA transcripts provided the source from which TCR beta CDR3 regions were amplified. HTBI primers were employed in a first-round RT-PCR of the TCR CDR3. TCRdb reprocessed the multiplex PCR reads via MiXCR and lists one record per CDR3 protein. The data show about 370,000 distinct CDR3 sequences, 15% seen once. The sequencing sample was made of blood. Source of these receptors: a woman aged 55-75 years with Graves' ophthalmopathy.

The chain is built from TRBV11-3 and TRBJ1-6, with 8 bases matching TRBD1. Trimming took 5 bases from V and 8 from J; bases not matched to a gene: 5. Germline V gene data show CDR1 as SGHNT and CDR2 as YENEEA. The CDR3 runs to 14 residues. In nucleotides, the CDR3 is TGTGCCAGCAGCCCAGGACAGGGCCATTCACCCCTCCACTTT. Translated, it gives CASSPGQGHSPLHF. The full variable domain, rest sourced from reference TRBV11-3 and TRBJ1-6, is EAGVVQSPRYKIIEKKQPVAFWCNPISGHNTLYWYLQNLGQGPELLIRYENEEAVDDSQLPKDRFSAERLKGVDSTLKIQPAELGDSAVYLCASSPGQGHSPLHFGNGTRLTVT.

This clonotype came up a few times. The chain recombines TRBV20-1 with TRBJ2-2; 8 bases align to TRBD1. This CDR3 is 15 amino acids long. The germline CDR1 and CDR2 sequences are DFQATT and SNEGSKA (reference sequence). The V segment lost 4 bases and the J segment 7 bases; nucleotides outside the gene matches: 11. DNA for the CDR3: TGCAGTGCTACGGGACTTGGACAGGGAGTCGGGGAGCTGTTTTTT. This encodes CSATGLGQGVGELFF.

This clonotype was seen ten or more times. The CDR3 is CASGPSGISYNEQFF. The CDR3 bases are TGTGCTAGTGGCCCCAGCGGGATTTCCTACAATGAGCAGTTCTTC. The V gene is TRBV12-5, the J gene TRBJ2-1; TRBD2 agrees at 7 bases. Trimming removed 6 bases from V and 1 base from J; junction bases left unmatched: 6. CDR1 LGHNT and CDR2 FRNRAP come from the germline V gene. The CDR3 contains 15 residues.

This clonotype has ten or more counts. V usage is TRBV28 and J usage is TRBJ2-1; D is uncertain. The V end lost 3 bases, the J end lost 5 bases, and 8 bases lay between the germline ends. This CDR3 is built from 13 residues. Per the germline V gene, CDR1 is MDHEN and CDR2 is SYDVKM. CDR3 in DNA: TGTGCCAGCAGTTTGGATACAAACAATGAGCAGTTCTTC. Its protein product is CASSLDTNNEQFF. Full variable domain (outside the CDR3, taken from reference TRBV28 and TRBJ2-1): DVKVTQSSRYLVKRTGEKVFLECVQDMDHENMFWYRQDPGLGLRLIYFSYDVKMKEKGDIPEGYSVSREKKERFSLILESASTNQTSMYLCASSLDTNNEQFFGPGTRLTVL.

This clonotype was found a few times. The chain uses TRBV5-5 and TRBJ2-7; no clear D. The CDR3 covers 12 residues. Germline V lookup: CDR1 SGHKS, CDR2 YYEKEE (reference sequence). The germline V and J ends were trimmed by 4 bases and 5 bases, with 10 bases remaining between them. The chain's CDR3 is CASSPFTDEQYF. CDR3 coding DNA: TGTGCCAGCAGCCCCTTTACGGACGAGCAGTACTTC.

This clonotype was observed at least ten times. The gene calls are TRBV30 and TRBJ1-1, with a weak D call TRBD1 (5 bases). Germline CDR1 GTSNPN, CDR2 SVGIG (reference sequence). Trimming stripped 6 bases from V and 9 bases from J, with 17 bases between. There are 12 residues in the CDR3. The CDR3, as DNA: TGTGCCTGTAGTAGGGGTGAGGATAAAGCTTTCTTT. This codes for CACSRGEDKAFF.

In its sample, this clonotype was seen a few times. The chain couples TRBV19 to TRBJ1-5, with a weak D call TRBD1 (6 bases). V shed 2 bases and J shed 2 bases, with 16 bases lying between them. The CDR3 loop spans 17 amino acids. CDR1 is LNHDA and CDR2 is SQIVND in the germline V gene (reference sequence). The CDR3 coding sequence is TGTGCCAGTAGTATAAGGGTGACTGGGGGCGGCAATCAGCCCCAGCATTTT. Its translation: CASSIRVTGGGNQPQHF.

Of note for this clonotype: With a much larger clone just one base away, this may be a read error. V gene TRBV20-1 combines with J gene TRBJ2-3, with a tentative D call TRBD1 (5 bases). Trimming shortened V by 5 bases and J by 4 bases, and 19 bases separated the two germline ends. Germline V gene lookup returns CDR1 DFQATT and CDR2 SNEGSKA (reference sequence). This CDR3 is 15 amino acids long. The CDR3 loop is CSALDKGQGSDTQYF. CDR3 nucleotides: TGCAGTGCTCTGGACAAGGGGCAAGGTTCAGATACGCAGTATTTT.

In the case of this clonotype: A read error may account for a junction end that differs from germline. The gene calls are TRBV20-1 and TRBJ2-1; TRBD2 might be the D (7 bases). Germline V lookup: CDR1 DFQATT, CDR2 SNEGSKA (reference sequence). CDR3 size: 14 residues. CDR3 sequence (DNA): TGCAGTGCTAGGGGGGGGGCGGGATACAGTGAGCAGTTCTTC. Its protein is CSARGGAGYSEQFF.

V and J are TRBV12-3 or TRBV12-4 and TRBJ1-4; D gene uncertain. The V end lost 3 bases, the J end lost 3 bases, and 8 bases lay between the germline ends. The CDR3 has 14 amino acids. This CDR3 reads CASSFYQANEKLFF. The CDR3, as DNA: TGTGCCAGCAGTTTCTACCAAGCTAATGAAAAACTGTTTTTT.